A selection of T cell receptor beta chains follows, all from one sample in a study of monozygotic twins with inflammatory bowel disease. TCRdb re-called the 5' RACE reads and gives one entry per CDR3 protein, without DNA. In all, the sample yields 90,000 to 110,000 distinct CDR3 sequences. Sequencing was performed on blood. The receptors come from a human donor with ulcerative colitis or Crohn's disease, or a healthy co-twin of an affected twin (not recorded which). Each CDR3 is given with its conserved first and last residue. Each record gives: V gene, J gene, CDR3 protein.

v_call: TRBV20-1
j_call: TRBJ2-7
cdr3_aa: CSARDLSLGTDSYEQYF

v_call: TRBV20-1
j_call: TRBJ1-5
cdr3_aa: CSAREGRGNQPQHF

v_call: TRBV29-1
j_call: TRBJ2-7
cdr3_aa: CSVEVFRSLTSGEQYF

v_call: TRBV5-1
j_call: TRBJ2-3
cdr3_aa: CASSLAGTSGGGFTDTQYF

v_call: TRBV4-2
j_call: TRBJ2-2
cdr3_aa: CASSHKQGFNTGELFF

v_call: TRBV7-2
j_call: TRBJ2-3
cdr3_aa: CASSPRASTDTQYF

v_call: TRBV28
j_call: TRBJ2-7
cdr3_aa: CASNLRQGVDEQYF

v_call: TRBV10-3
j_call: TRBJ2-7
cdr3_aa: CAVFRLARDYEQYF

v_call: TRBV20-1
j_call: TRBJ2-3
cdr3_aa: CSARVVGNTDTQYF

v_call: TRBV5-6
j_call: TRBJ1-5
cdr3_aa: CASSPWRGSPNQPQHF

v_call: TRBV9
j_call: TRBJ2-1
cdr3_aa: CASSPWDRGMVLSYNEQFF

v_call: TRBV2
j_call: TRBJ1-1
cdr3_aa: CASSPGGGTEAFF

v_call: TRBV12-3/TRBV12-4
j_call: TRBJ2-3
cdr3_aa: CASSQQIGAVTQYF

v_call: TRBV18
j_call: TRBJ2-3
cdr3_aa: CASSPGEGGTDTQYF

v_call: TRBV12-3/TRBV12-4
j_call: TRBJ2-4
cdr3_aa: CASRGGGDNIQYF